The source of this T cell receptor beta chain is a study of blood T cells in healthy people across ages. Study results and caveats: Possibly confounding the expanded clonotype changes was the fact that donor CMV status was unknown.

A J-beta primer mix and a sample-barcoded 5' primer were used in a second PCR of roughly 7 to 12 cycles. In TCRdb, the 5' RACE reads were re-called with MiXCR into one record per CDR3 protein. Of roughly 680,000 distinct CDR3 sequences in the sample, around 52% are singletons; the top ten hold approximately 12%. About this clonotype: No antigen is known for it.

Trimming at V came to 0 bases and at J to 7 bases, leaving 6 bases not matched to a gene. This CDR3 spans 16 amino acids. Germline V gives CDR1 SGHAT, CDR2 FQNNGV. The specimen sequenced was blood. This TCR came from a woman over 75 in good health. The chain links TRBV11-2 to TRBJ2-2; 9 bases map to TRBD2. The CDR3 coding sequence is TGTGCCAGCAGCTTAGATGGGCTAGCGGGGAACGGGGAGCTGTTTTTT. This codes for CASSLDGLAGNGELFF.